What follows describes a single T cell receptor (beta chain). TCRdb fed the 5' RACE reads into MiXCR, producing one record per CDR3 protein. The sample carries approximately 31,000 distinct CDR3 sequences, about 28% recorded once. The CDR3 spans 17 residues. CDR1 MNHNS and CDR2 SASEGT come from the germline V gene. J gave up 5 bases and V 7 bases, and 17 bases lay outside the gene matches. J is TRBJ1-5 and V is TRBV6-1; 7 bases match TRBD1. The sequenced sample consisted of naive CD4+ T cells sorted from a lymph node. Subset in this sample: naive CD4+ T cells, CD4+CD45RA+CD25-. The clonotype was recovered from a female donor with breast cancer. The CDR3 bases are TGTGCCAGCACTTACGAGACAGGGCTTTATCCTTATCAGCCCCAGCATTTT. Protein product: CASTYETGLYPYQPQHF.